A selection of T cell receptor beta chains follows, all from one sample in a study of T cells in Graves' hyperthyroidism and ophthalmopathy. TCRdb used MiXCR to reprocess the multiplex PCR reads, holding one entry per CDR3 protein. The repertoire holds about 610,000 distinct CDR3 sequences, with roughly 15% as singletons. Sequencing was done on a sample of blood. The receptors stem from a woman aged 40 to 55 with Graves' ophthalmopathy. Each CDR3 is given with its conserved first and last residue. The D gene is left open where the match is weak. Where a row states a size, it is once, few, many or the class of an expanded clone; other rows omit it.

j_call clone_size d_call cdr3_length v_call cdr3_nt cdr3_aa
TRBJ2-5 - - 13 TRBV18 TGTGCCAGCTCACCACTCGGTCGGGAGACCCAGTACTTC CASSPLGRETQYF
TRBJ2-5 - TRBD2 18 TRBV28 TGTGCCACCTCAGGACTAGCGGGAGTTCGGCCGGTTCAAGAGACCCAGTACTTC CATSGLAGVRPVQETQYF
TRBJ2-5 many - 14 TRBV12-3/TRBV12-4 TGTGCCAGCAGTTTAGGACTGCCCCAAGAGACCCAGTACTTC CASSLGLPQETQYF
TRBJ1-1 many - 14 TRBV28 TGTGCCAGCAGCCCCCCAGGACGGAACACTGAAGCTTTCTTT CASSPPGRNTEAFF
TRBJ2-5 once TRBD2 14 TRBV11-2 TGTGCCAGCAGAGGAGCGGGAGTCCTAGAGACCCAGTACTTC CASRGAGVLETQYF
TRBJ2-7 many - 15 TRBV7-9 TGTGCCAGCAGCTTAACTACTTACGCCTCTTACGAGCAGTACTTC CASSLTTYASYEQYF
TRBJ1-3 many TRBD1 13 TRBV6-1 TGTGCCACCCCGGACAGGGCCGGAAACACCATATATTTT CATPDRAGNTIYF
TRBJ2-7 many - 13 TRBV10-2 TGCGCCAGCAGAGAGACTGTGAGCTACGAGCAGTACTTC CASRETVSYEQYF
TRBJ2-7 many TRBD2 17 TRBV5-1 TGCGCCAGCAGCCCGTCGGCTTTGGGGCTAGCGGGATACGAGCAGTACTTC CASSPSALGLAGYEQYF
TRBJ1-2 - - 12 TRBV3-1 TGTGCCAGCAATCTGGGAGGGGAAGGCTACACCTTC CASNLGGEGYTF
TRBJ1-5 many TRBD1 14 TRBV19 TGTGCCACTAAACAGGGGCAAGACAATCAGCCCCAGCATTTT CATKQGQDNQPQHF
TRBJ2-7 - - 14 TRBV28 TGTGCCAGCTCACCCGGAACTAGCAATCAAGAGCAGTACTTC CASSPGTSNQEQYF
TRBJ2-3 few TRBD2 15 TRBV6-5 TGTGCCAGCAGTCGCGATAGCGGGGGCACAGATACGCAGTATTTT CASSRDSGGTDTQYF
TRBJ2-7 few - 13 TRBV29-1 TGCAGCGTCCACCGCGTGGGAACCTACGAGCAGTACTTC CSVHRVGTYEQYF
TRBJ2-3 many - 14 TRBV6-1 TGTGCCAGCAGTCCCGACTCCCTTCGGGATACGCAGTATTTT CASSPDSLRDTQYF
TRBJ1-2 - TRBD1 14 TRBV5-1 TGCGCCAGCAGCCGGGACAGCCAGACCTATGGCTACACCTTC CASSRDSQTYGYTF
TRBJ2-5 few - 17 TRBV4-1 TGCGCCAGCAGCCAAGGACCCCACCTAGCGAACCAAGAGACCCAGTACTTC CASSQGPHLANQETQYF
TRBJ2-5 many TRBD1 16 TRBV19 TGTGCCAGTAGTCCCTGGGACAGGGGACACCAAGAGACCCAGTACTTC CASSPWDRGHQETQYF
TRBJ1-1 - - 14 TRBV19 TGTGCCAGTAGTATCCACCTATGGAACACTGAAGCTTTCTTT CASSIHLWNTEAFF
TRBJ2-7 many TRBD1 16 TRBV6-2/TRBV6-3 TGTGCCAGCAGTTACTCGGGGGACAGGCCCTCCTACGAGCAGTACTTC CASSYSGDRPSYEQYF
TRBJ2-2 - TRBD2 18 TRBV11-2 TGTGCCAGCAGCCGCCTTCGGGGAGCGGGAGGTTCCACCGGGGAGCTGTTTTTT CASSRLRGAGGSTGELFF
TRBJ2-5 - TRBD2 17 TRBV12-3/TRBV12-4 TGTGCCAGCAGTTTAGCGGGACTAGCGGGAGAGGCTGAGACCCAGTACTTC CASSLAGLAGEAETQYF
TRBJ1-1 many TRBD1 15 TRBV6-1 TGTGCCAGCAGTGAACCTCTAGACAGGGCGGAGGAAGCTTTCTTT CASSEPLDRAEEAFF
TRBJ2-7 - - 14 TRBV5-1 TGCGCCAGCAGCCAATTAGGGGCCACCTACGAGCAGTACTTC CASSQLGATYEQYF
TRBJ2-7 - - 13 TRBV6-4 TGTGCCAGCAGAGCCGACAGAGTCTACGAGCAGTACTTC CASRADRVYEQYF
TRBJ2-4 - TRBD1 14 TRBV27 TGTGCCTCGGGACAGTTGGGGGCCAAAAACATTCAGTACTTC CASGQLGAKNIQYF
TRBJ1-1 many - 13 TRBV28 TGTGCCAGCTTGTGGGGACCGAACACTGAAGCTTTCTTT CASLWGPNTEAFF
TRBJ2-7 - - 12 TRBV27 TGTGCCCAAGGGGGTGGAGCCTACGAGCAGTACTTC CAQGGGAYEQYF
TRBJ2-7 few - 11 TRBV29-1 TGCAGCGTTGGTTGGGGGTACGAGCAGTACTTC CSVGWGYEQYF
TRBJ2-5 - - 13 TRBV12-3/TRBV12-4 TGTGCCAGCAGACCCACTAGTATAGAGACCCAGTACTTC CASRPTSIETQYF
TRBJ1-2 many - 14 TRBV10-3 TGTGCCATCAGTGACCCAAACAGGGACCGAGGCTACACCTTC CAISDPNRDRGYTF
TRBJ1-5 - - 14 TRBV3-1 TGTGCCAGCTCCAAACAGTTTCAGAATCAGCCCCAGCATTTT CASSKQFQNQPQHF
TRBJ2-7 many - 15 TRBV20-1 TGCAGTGCTCCTCCCGATCCCGACGGTCCCTACGAGCAGTACTTC CSAPPDPDGPYEQYF
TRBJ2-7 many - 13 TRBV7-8 TGTGCCAGCAGCTTGTCCGGGTACGACGAGCAGTACTTC CASSLSGYDEQYF
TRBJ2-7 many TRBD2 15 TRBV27 TGTGCCAGCAGTTTGCGAGCGGGAGCATCCTACGAGCAGTACTTC CASSLRAGASYEQYF
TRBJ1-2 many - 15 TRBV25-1 TGTGCCAGCAAGTTGCCCTCCGACAGTAACTATGGCTACACCTTC CASKLPSDSNYGYTF
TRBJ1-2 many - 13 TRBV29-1 TGCAGCGCCGAGACAGGTCCTAACTATGGCTACACCTTC CSAETGPNYGYTF
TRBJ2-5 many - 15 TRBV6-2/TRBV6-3 TGTGCCAGCAGCTACAGACCCCGGTACCAAGAGACCCAGTACTTC CASSYRPRYQETQYF
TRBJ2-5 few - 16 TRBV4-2 TGTGCCAGCAGCCAAGAGGAGGGACTGCTTCAAGAGACCCAGTACTTC CASSQEEGLLQETQYF
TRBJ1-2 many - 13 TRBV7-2 TGTGCCAGCAGCGCAGGACCGCAACCTGGCTACACCTTC CASSAGPQPGYTF
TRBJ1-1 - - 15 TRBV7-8 TGTGCCAGCAGCTTGATCGGGGGCATGAACACTGAAGCTTTCTTT CASSLIGGMNTEAFF
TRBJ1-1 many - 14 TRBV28 TGTGCCAGCAGTACCCCCGGCAGTCGAGCTGAAGCTTTCTTT CASSTPGSRAEAFF
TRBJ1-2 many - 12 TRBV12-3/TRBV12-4 TGTGCCATATGGGCTGGGGGCTATGGCTACACCTTC CAIWAGGYGYTF
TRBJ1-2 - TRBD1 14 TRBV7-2 TGTGCCAGCAGCTCTAGGACAGGGGAGTATGGCTACACCTTC CASSSRTGEYGYTF
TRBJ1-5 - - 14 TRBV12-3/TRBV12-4 TGTGCCACCCAGGGTTCGGGGGTCGATCAGCCCCAGCATTTT CATQGSGVDQPQHF
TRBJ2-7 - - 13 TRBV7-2 TGTGCCACCTCCTCGACAGTTATTTACGAGCAGTACTTC CATSSTVIYEQYF
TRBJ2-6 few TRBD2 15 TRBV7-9 TGTGCCTTCAGAGTAGCGGGAATCGGGGCCAACGTCCTGACTTTC CAFRVAGIGANVLTF
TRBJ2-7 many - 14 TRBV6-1 TGTGCCAGCAGTGTTGTCCGGACGGACTACGAGCAGTACTTC CASSVVRTDYEQYF
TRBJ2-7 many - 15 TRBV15 TGTGCCACCAGCAGGACGAAAGGGGTTAGCTACGAGCAGTACTTC CATSRTKGVSYEQYF
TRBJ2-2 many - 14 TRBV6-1 TGTGCCAGCAGACGGGACTCGTGGACCGGGGAGCTGTTTTTT CASRRDSWTGELFF
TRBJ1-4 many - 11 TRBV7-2 TGTGCCAGCAGCCTTAATGAAAAACTGTTTTTT CASSLNEKLFF
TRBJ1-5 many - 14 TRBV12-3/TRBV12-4 TGTGCCAGCAGTTTAGGGGGGATGCGACAGCCCCAGCATTTT CASSLGGMRQPQHF
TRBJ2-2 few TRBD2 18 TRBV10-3 TGTGCCATCAGTGACCCAACCCCGGGACTAGCGTACACCGGGGAGCTGTTTTTT CAISDPTPGLAYTGELFF